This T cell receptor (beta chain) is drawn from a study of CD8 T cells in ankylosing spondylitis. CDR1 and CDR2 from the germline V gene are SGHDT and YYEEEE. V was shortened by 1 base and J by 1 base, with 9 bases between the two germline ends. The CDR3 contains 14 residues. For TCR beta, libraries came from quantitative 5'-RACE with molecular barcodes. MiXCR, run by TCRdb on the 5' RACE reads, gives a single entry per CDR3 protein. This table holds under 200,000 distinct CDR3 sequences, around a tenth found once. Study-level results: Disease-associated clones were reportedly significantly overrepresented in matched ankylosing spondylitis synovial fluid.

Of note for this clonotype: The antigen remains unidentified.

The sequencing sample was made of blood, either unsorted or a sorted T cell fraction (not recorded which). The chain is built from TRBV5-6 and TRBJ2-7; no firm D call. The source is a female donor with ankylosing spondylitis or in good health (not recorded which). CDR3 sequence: CASSLTPSSYEQYF. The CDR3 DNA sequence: TGTGCCAGCAGCTTGACACCTTCGTCCTACGAGCAGTACTTC.